These 20 T cell receptor beta chains were sequenced from one sample in a study of Tregs in tolerant kidney transplant recipients. Libraries were prepared by immunoSEQ multiplex PCR; TCRdb keeps only in-frame clonotypes and omits some of them. The table lists roughly 64,000 clones, more than 95% of them singletons. The material was Tregs from blood, obtained before the transplant. Source of these receptors: a human donor who received a combined kidney and bone marrow transplant.

This sequence joins TRBV2 and TRBJ1-2; possible D gene TRBD1, 6 bases. V gave up 5 bases and J gave up 2 bases, with 12 bases separating them. Germline V gives CDR1 SNHLY, CDR2 FYNNEI. This CDR3 contains 14 residues. CDR3 DNA sequence: TGTGCCAGCAGTACAGGGAACCAGAACTATGGCTACACCTTC. Residues: CASSTGNQNYGYTF. Looking up the rest from reference TRBV2 and TRBJ1-2 gives the full variable domain: EPEVTQTPSHQVTQMGQEVILRCVPISNHLYFYWYRQILGQKVEFLVSFYNNEISEKSEIFDDQFSVERPDGSNFTLKIRSTKLEDSAMYFCASSTGNQNYGYTFGSGTRLTVV.

The chain recombines TRBV2 with TRBJ2-2; D not resolved. CDR1 is SNHLY, CDR2 FYNNEI, per germline. CDR3 size: 15 residues. V was pared by 10 bases and J by 4 bases, with 19 bases between. The CDR3, as DNA: TGTGCCACCGCCCGGGTGCCAGCTCCCACCGGGGAGCTGTTTTTT. Protein product: CATARVPAPTGELFF. The variable domain in full, with the rest retrieved from reference TRBV2 and TRBJ2-2, is EPEVTQTPSHQVTQMGQEVILRCVPISNHLYFYWYRQILGQKVEFLVSFYNNEISEKSEIFDDQFSVERPDGSNFTLKIRSTKLEDSAMYFCATARVPAPTGELFFGEGSRLTVL.

The chain combines TRBV6-5 with TRBJ1-1; tentative D call: TRBD1 (6 bases). The CDR3 loop spans 15 amino acids. Germline CDR1 is MNHEY and CDR2 is SVGAGI. V was clipped by 0 bases and J by 0 bases, with 8 bases between them. CDR3 coding DNA: TGTGCCAGCAGTTACTCGCCAGGGGTGAACACTGAAGCTTTCTTT. Translating gives CASSYSPGVNTEAFF.

CDR3 in DNA: TGTGCCAGCAGGGGGGACTCAAATTACGAGCAGTACTTC. Amino acids: CASRGDSNYEQYF. The chain couples TRBV25-1 to TRBJ2-7; weak D call: TRBD2 (6 bases). CDR3 length: 13 residues. Trimming shortened V by 6 bases and J by 4 bases, and 13 bases separated the two germline ends. Germline V gene sequence: CDR1 MGHDK, CDR2 SYGVNS.

The chain is built from TRBV5-4 and TRBJ2-5, with D uncertain. The CDR3 is 14 amino acids. Per the germline V gene, CDR1 is SGHNT and CDR2 is YYREEE (reference sequence). Trimming pared 4 bases from V and 1 base from J, leaving 11 bases between. The DNA of the CDR3 is TGTGCCAGCAGCCCCAGAACAACCCAAGAGACCCAGTACTTC. Its translation: CASSPRTTQETQYF.

This sequence joins TRBV10-3 and TRBJ2-5; perhaps TRBD1 as D (6 bases). The J call may be wrong; the DNA end is better matched by TRBJ2-7. This CDR3 is 16 amino acids long. Germline assignment: CDR1 ENHRY and CDR2 SYGVKD. CDR3 loop: CAISGDTGTYLYEQYF. In DNA, the CDR3 is TGTGCCATCAGCGGAGATACCGGGACATACCTCTACGAGCAGTACTTC.

The J gene is TRBJ1-1, the V gene TRBV7-2; 8 nucleotides match TRBD1. CDR1 SGHTA and CDR2 FQGNSA come from the germline V gene. The CDR3 sequence is 15 residues long. Trimming took 4 bases from V and 7 from J; bases not matched to a gene: 11. CDR3 loop: CASSSQGARVNEAFF. The DNA for the CDR3 is TGTGCCAGCAGCTCCCAGGGGGCGCGGGTCAATGAAGCTTTCTTT.

This chain links TRBV9 with TRBJ1-3, with TRBD1 as a possible D gene (6 bases). The CDR3 contains 12 residues. Trimming removed 4 bases at V and 11 bases at J, with 13 bases between. Germline V CDR1 and CDR2: SGDLS, YYNGEE. Here the CDR3 reads CASSSTGLAIYF. As DNA, the CDR3 is TGTGCCAGCAGCTCCACAGGGCTCGCCATATATTTT.

The rearrangement links TRBV10-1 to TRBJ2-2; TRBD2 is a possible D gene (7 bases). V lost 8 bases to trimming and J lost 0 bases, with 13 bases between them. The CDR3 extends over 15 amino acids. The germline CDR1 and CDR2 sequences are WNHNN and SYGVQD (reference sequence). CDR3 amino acids: CASGEGDPNTGELFF. The CDR3, as DNA: TGCGCCAGCGGGGAGGGGGACCCGAACACCGGGGAGCTGTTTTTT.

This chain uses TRBV5-1 with TRBJ1-4; TRBD1 might be the D (5 bases). V gave up 2 bases and J gave up 5 bases, with 7 bases separating them. The germline gives CDR1 SGHRS, CDR2 YFSETQ. The CDR3 extends over 13 amino acids. The CDR3, as DNA: TGCGCCAGCAGCTTACAGGAAAATGAAAAACTGTTTTTT. This gives the protein CASSLQENEKLFF.

The chain is built from TRBV7-3 and TRBJ2-5; 13 nucleotides agree with TRBD2. Germline-derived CDR1 and CDR2 are SGHTA and FQGTGA. This CDR3 has 16 residues. J gave up 2 bases and V 5 bases, and 5 bases lay outside the gene matches. The CDR3 loop is CASSPKLAGGQETQYF. CDR3 in DNA: TGTGCCAGCAGCCCAAAACTAGCGGGGGGGCAAGAGACCCAGTACTTC.

The CDR3 sequence is CASSPSGTSGLRNIQYF. In DNA form, the CDR3 reads TGTGCCAGCAGCCCTAGTGGGACTAGCGGGCTCAGAAACATTCAGTACTTC. The V call is TRBV11-2, the J call TRBJ2-4; 12 bases line up with TRBD2. In germline, CDR1 is SGHAT, CDR2 FQNNGV. The V and J ends lost 5 bases and 6 bases, in that order; junction bases with no gene match: 11. The CDR3 covers 17 residues. Together with reference TRBV11-2 and TRBJ2-4, the CDR3 gives the full variable domain: EAGVAQSPRYKIIEKRQSVAFWCNPISGHATLYWYQQILGQGPKLLIQFQNNGVVDDSQLPKDRFSAERLKGVDSTLKIQPAKLEDSAVYLCASSPSGTSGLRNIQYFGAGTRLSVL.

This chain uses TRBV15 with TRBJ2-5; no definite D call. Germline CDR1 and CDR2: LNHNV and YYDKDF (reference sequence). V lost 4 bases and J 2 bases, leaving 11 bases between the germline ends. CDR3 length equals 14 residues. CDR3 nucleotides: TGTGCCACCAGCATCGTTTCGGTTCAAGAGACCCAGTACTTC. Its protein is CATSIVSVQETQYF. Full variable domain (outside the CDR3, taken from reference TRBV15 and TRBJ2-5): DAMVIQNPRYQVTQFGKPVTLSCSQTLNHNVMYWYQQKSSQAPKLLFHYYDKDFNNEADTPDNFQSRRPNTSFCFLDIRSPGLGDTAMYLCATSIVSVQETQYFGPGTRLLVL.

The chain's CDR3 is CASSLVGRDSPLHF. Written as DNA, the CDR3 is TGTGCCAGCAGTTTAGTAGGGCGGGATTCACCCCTCCACTTT. The genes are TRBV28 and TRBJ1-6; D remains ambiguous. The CDR3 consists of 14 residues. CDR1 is MDHEN, CDR2 SYDVKM, per germline. V lost 2 bases to trimming and J lost 8 bases, with 10 bases between them. Filled out from reference TRBV28 and TRBJ1-6, the complete variable domain reads DVKVTQSSRYLVKRTGEKVFLECVQDMDHENMFWYRQDPGLGLRLIYFSYDVKMKEKGDIPEGYSVSREKKERFSLILESASTNQTSMYLCASSLVGRDSPLHFGNGTRLTVT.

The chain recombines TRBV7-2 with TRBJ2-7, with 8 bases fitting TRBD2. Germline assignment: CDR1 SGHTA and CDR2 FQGNSA. The CDR3 runs to 16 residues. The J segment lost 3 bases and the V segment lost 0 bases, leaving 7 bases of the junction unmatched. CDR3 residues: CASSLAEAGAYYEQYF. CDR3 DNA: TGTGCCAGCAGCTTAGCGGAAGCGGGAGCCTACTACGAGCAGTACTTC. The variable domain in full, with the rest retrieved from reference TRBV7-2 and TRBJ2-7, is GAGVSQSPSNKVTEKGKDVELRCDPISGHTALYWYRQSLGQGLEFLIYFQGNSAPDKSGLPSDRFSAERTGGSVSTLTIQRTQQEDSAVYLCASSLAEAGAYYEQYFGPGTRLTVT.

This sequence joins TRBV19 and TRBJ1-1; 8 bases agree with TRBD1. Germline V gene data show CDR1 as LNHDA and CDR2 as SQIVND (reference sequence). This CDR3 is 13 amino acids long. V was pared by 7 bases and J by 1 base, with 2 bases of the junction left unmatched. The CDR3 reads CASTDRGNTEAFF. CDR3 in DNA: TGTGCCAGTACCGACAGGGGGAACACTGAAGCTTTCTTT.

The chain carries TRBV18 and TRBJ1-6; TRBD1 agrees at 9 bases. This CDR3 is built from 16 residues. Germline loops: CDR1 KGHSH, CDR2 LQKENI. V lost 6 bases to trimming and J lost 4 bases; unmatched junction nucleotides: 7. The CDR3 nucleotides are TGTGCCAGCTCCCCAATGGACAGGGGTTATAATTCACCCCTCCACTTT. This codes for CASSPMDRGYNSPLHF. The variable domain in full, with the rest retrieved from reference TRBV18 and TRBJ1-6, is NAGVMQNPRHLVRRRGQEARLRCSPMKGHSHVYWYRQLPEEGLKFMVYLQKENIIDESGMPKERFSAEFPKEGPSILRIQQVVRGDSAAYFCASSPMDRGYNSPLHFGNGTRLTVT.

J is TRBJ2-7 and V is TRBV28, with 8 bases that match TRBD1. The germline V gene encodes CDR1 MDHEN and CDR2 SYDVKM. V was pared by 1 base and J by 2 bases, with 13 bases of the junction left unmatched. The CDR3 loop spans 18 amino acids. The CDR3 region is CASSLSAGGLVRPYEQYF. The DNA of the CDR3 is TGTGCCAGCAGTTTATCGGCAGGGGGCTTAGTACGGCCCTACGAGCAGTACTTC.

This CDR3 is CASSLVAVGETQYF. The CDR3 region has the DNA TGTGCCAGCAGCTTAGTAGCGGTGGGAGAGACCCAGTACTTC. The rearrangement uses TRBV7-9 and TRBJ2-5; tentative D call: TRBD2 (6 bases). The CDR3 has 14 residues. Germline V CDR1 and CDR2: SEHNR, FQNEAQ (reference sequence). V gave up 1 base and J gave up 4 bases, with 10 bases separating them.

The chain links TRBV11-2 to TRBJ1-1; possibly TRBD1 for D (6 bases). There are 12 residues in the CDR3. CDR1 is SGHAT, CDR2 FQNNGV, per germline. Trimming took off 4 bases at V and 12 bases at J, with 15 bases between the two ends. The CDR3: CASSSQGSRTFF. The CDR3 bases are TGTGCCAGCAGCTCTCAGGGGTCCAGGACTTTCTTT.